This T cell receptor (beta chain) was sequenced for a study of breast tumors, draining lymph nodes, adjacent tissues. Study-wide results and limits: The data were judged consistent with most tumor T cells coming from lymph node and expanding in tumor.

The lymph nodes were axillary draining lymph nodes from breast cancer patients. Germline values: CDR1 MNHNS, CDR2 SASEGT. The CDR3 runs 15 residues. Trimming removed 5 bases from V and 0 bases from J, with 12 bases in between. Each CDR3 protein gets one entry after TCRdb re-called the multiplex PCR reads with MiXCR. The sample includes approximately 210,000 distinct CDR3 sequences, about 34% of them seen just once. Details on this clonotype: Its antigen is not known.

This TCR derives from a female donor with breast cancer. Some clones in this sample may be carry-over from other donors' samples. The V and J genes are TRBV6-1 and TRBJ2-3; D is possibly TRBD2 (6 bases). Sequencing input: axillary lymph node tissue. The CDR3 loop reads CASSPPAGSTDTQYF. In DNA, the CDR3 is TGTGCCAGCAGTCCTCCAGCGGGTAGCACAGATACGCAGTATTTT.